A single sample is the source of the 18 T cell receptor beta chains below, sequenced in a study of cytomegalovirus exposure and HLA in healthy donors. 13 Jbeta primers and 60 Vbeta primers were used for the PCR. Sequencing used immunoSEQ multiplex PCR; TCRdb keeps in-frame clones, though not all of them. This sample has roughly 150,000 clones; about 77% occur once, and the top ten carry approximately 1.3%. Sequenced material: PBMCs. These receptors all come from a man aged 25 to 40 in good health and CMV-seronegative.

The chain joins TRBV10-3 to TRBJ2-3, with a weak D call TRBD2 (5 bases). The CDR3 consists of 13 residues. From germline, CDR1 is ENHRY and CDR2 SYGVKD. V lost 7 bases and J 5 bases, leaving 13 bases between the germline ends. This chain's CDR3 is CAITGSREDTQYF. CDR3 sequence (DNA): TGTGCCATCACCGGTTCCCGGGAAGATACGCAGTATTTT.

The genes are TRBV27 and TRBJ2-7; tentatively, D is TRBD1 (6 bases). The CDR3 consists of 16 residues. The germline V gene encodes CDR1 MNHEY and CDR2 SMNVEV (reference sequence). Trimming took off 0 bases at V and 3 bases at J, with 15 bases between the two ends. The CDR3 protein is CASSLSWKQGDYEQYF. As DNA, the CDR3 is TGTGCCAGCAGTTTATCTTGGAAACAGGGAGACTACGAGCAGTACTTC.

The V call is TRBV19, the J call TRBJ1-1; perhaps TRBD1 as D (6 bases). This CDR3 spans 17 amino acids. CDR1 LNHDA and CDR2 SQIVND come from the germline V gene (reference sequence). V lost 7 bases and J lost 3, with 24 bases in between. The CDR3 nucleotides are TGTGCCAGTACCCCACAGGGCAGGCGGTACTATGACACTGAAGCTTTCTTT. It encodes CASTPQGRRYYDTEAFF.

The J gene is TRBJ2-3, the V gene TRBV19, with a possible D match to TRBD2 (5 bases). CDR1 is LNHDA, CDR2 SQIVND, per germline (reference sequence). CDR3 length: 13 residues. Trimming left V 10 bases short and J 2 bases short, with 13 bases between. The CDR3 nucleotides read TGTGCCACCTCGGAGGCAAACACAGATACGCAGTATTTT. Its protein product is CATSEANTDTQYF.

The V gene is TRBV10-2, the J gene TRBJ2-2; D is uncertain. Looked up from germline, CDR1 is WSHSY and CDR2 is SAAADI. The CDR3 consists of 13 residues. Between the trimmed V and J ends, which lost 3 bases and 1 base, there was a span of 3 bases. CDR3 amino acids: CASSDLNTGELFF. CDR3 nucleotide sequence: TGCGCCAGCAGTGACTTGAACACCGGGGAGCTGTTTTTT.

The chain couples TRBV29-1 to TRBJ2-3, with 8 bases identical to TRBD1. There are 14 residues in the CDR3. The J segment lost 1 base and the V segment lost 4 bases, leaving 4 bases of the junction unmatched. Germline V gene data show CDR1 as SQVTM and CDR2 as ANQGSEA. CDR3 residues: CSVGQTGGTDTQYF. The CDR3 coding sequence is TGCAGCGTTGGTCAGACAGGGGGCACAGATACGCAGTATTTT.

J is TRBJ2-4 and V is TRBV15; D is undetermined. The V end was cut by 4 bases, the J end by 0 bases, with 16 bases between. Germline CDR1 LNHNV, CDR2 YYDKDF (reference sequence). The CDR3 totals 17 residues. The CDR3 here is CATSIGPATLAKNIQYF. CDR3 sequence (DNA): TGTGCCACCAGCATTGGGCCAGCTACCTTAGCCAAAAACATTCAGTACTTC.

This chain links TRBV7-3 with TRBJ1-4; 7 nucleotides align to TRBD1. The CDR3 extends over 17 amino acids. With 0 bases clipped from V and 7 bases from J, the junction kept 11 bases outside the gene matches. The germline V gene encodes CDR1 SGHTA and CDR2 FQGTGA. The DNA for the CDR3 is TGTGCCAGCAGCTTAACGGCCGGGATTCGGGACAGTGAAAAACTGTTTTTT. Its protein product is CASSLTAGIRDSEKLFF.

The chain joins TRBV28 to TRBJ2-7, with D tentatively TRBD1 (5 bases). Germline lookup yields CDR1 MDHEN and CDR2 SYDVKM. V lost 2 bases and J lost 0, with 14 bases in between. CDR3 length: 16 amino acids. The CDR3 reads CASSLSQGFSSYEQYF. The CDR3 DNA reads TGTGCCAGCAGTTTAAGCCAGGGTTTCTCCTCCTACGAGCAGTACTTC.

For this clone: An end of the junction differs from the germline gene, which may be a read error. The V call is TRBV7-7, the J call TRBJ2-3; 10 nucleotides line up with TRBD1. The CDR3 length is 14 residues. Germline assignment: CDR1 SSHAT and CDR2 FNYEAQ (reference sequence). The CDR3 reads CASSSGTGAYTQYF. The CDR3 bases are TGTGCTAGCAGCTCCGGGACAGGGGCTTATACGCAGTATTTT.

This chain joins TRBV6-5 and TRBJ1-4, with TRBD1 as a possible D gene (5 bases). Trimming shortened V by 6 bases and J by 4 bases, and 15 bases separated the two germline ends. CDR1 is MNHEY and CDR2 is SVGAGI in the germline V gene. The CDR3 extends over 15 amino acids. CDR3 sequence (DNA): TGTGCCAGCAGCCCCCGAGACAGCGTTAATGAAAAACTGTTTTTT. This translates into CASSPRDSVNEKLFF.

This clone turned up a few times. J is TRBJ2-2 and V is TRBV15; possibly TRBD2 for D (5 bases). Trimming shortened V by 0 bases and J by 6 bases, and 8 bases separated the two germline ends. CDR1 is LNHNV, CDR2 YYDKDF, per germline (reference sequence). This CDR3 is built from 14 residues. This CDR3 reads CATSRDGGAGELFF. The CDR3 DNA follows: TGTGCCACCAGCAGAGATGGAGGTGCCGGGGAGCTGTTTTTT.

The chain employs TRBV5-6 and TRBJ1-6; the D is unclear. V lost 4 bases and J lost 6, with 11 bases in between. The CDR3 sequence is 14 residues long. The germline gives CDR1 SGHDT, CDR2 YYEEEE. DNA for the CDR3: TGTGCCAGCAGCGGGCTTCGCAGTAATTCACCCCTCCACTTT. Protein product: CASSGLRSNSPLHF.

This chain joins TRBV5-1 and TRBJ2-5, with 8 nucleotides matching TRBD2. Germline lookup yields CDR1 SGHRS and CDR2 YFSETQ. This CDR3 has 15 amino acids. Unmatched junction bases numbered 12, after V lost 6 bases and J lost 5 bases. CDR3 sequence reads: CASTVKREGRETQYF. The CDR3 DNA follows: TGCGCCAGCACGGTCAAACGGGAGGGCCGGGAGACCCAGTACTTC. Full variable domain (remainder filled in from reference TRBV5-1 and TRBJ2-5): KAGVTQTPRYLIKTRGQQVTLSCSPISGHRSVSWYQQTPGQGLQFLFEYFSETQRNKGNFPGRFSGRQFSNSRSEMNVSTLELGDSALYLCASTVKREGRETQYFGPGTRLLVL.

This clone appeared a few times. Other DNA sequences in this sample translate to the same CDR3. The V and J genes are TRBV18 and TRBJ1-5, with TRBD1 as a possible D gene (6 bases). The length of the CDR3 is 13 residues. V dropped 3 bases and J dropped 4 bases, with 7 bases sitting between them. Germline V gives CDR1 KGHSH, CDR2 LQKENI. As DNA, the CDR3 is TGTGCCAGCTCACCCGACAGGAATCAGCCCCAGCATTTT. It codes for CASSPDRNQPQHF.

The V call is TRBV19, the J call TRBJ2-7, with no clear D. The length of the CDR3 is 15 residues. Trimming took 5 bases from V and 0 from J, leaving 14 bases between them. Germline V gives CDR1 LNHDA, CDR2 SQIVND (reference sequence). In DNA form, the CDR3 reads TGTGCCAGTAGTGCCCCAACACCTTTCTCCTACGAGCAGTACTTC. It yields the protein CASSAPTPFSYEQYF. Full variable domain (missing parts from reference TRBV19 and TRBJ2-7): DGGITQSPKYLFRKEGQNVTLSCEQNLNHDAMYWYRQDPGQGLRLIYYSQIVNDFQKGDIAEGYSVSREKKESFPLTVTSAQKNPTAFYLCASSAPTPFSYEQYFGPGTRLTVT.

This chain links TRBV28 with TRBJ2-5; TRBD1 aligns across 7 bases. CDR1 and CDR2 from the germline V gene are MDHEN and SYDVKM. The CDR3 runs 14 residues. Germline trimming cut 5 bases from V and 4 bases from J; bases unmatched to any gene: 7. The CDR3 here is CASSTPTGLETQYF. In nucleotides, the CDR3 is TGTGCCAGCAGTACACCGACAGGGCTAGAGACCCAGTACTTC.

V usage is TRBV19 and J usage is TRBJ1-4, with a weak D call TRBD1 (6 bases). V lost 4 bases and J lost 7, with 16 bases in between. Germline V gene data show CDR1 as LNHDA and CDR2 as SQIVND (reference sequence). This CDR3 contains 15 residues. The CDR3 reads CASSTWTEGAEKLFF. The CDR3 DNA reads TGTGCCAGTAGTACCTGGACAGAGGGCGCTGAAAAACTGTTTTTT.